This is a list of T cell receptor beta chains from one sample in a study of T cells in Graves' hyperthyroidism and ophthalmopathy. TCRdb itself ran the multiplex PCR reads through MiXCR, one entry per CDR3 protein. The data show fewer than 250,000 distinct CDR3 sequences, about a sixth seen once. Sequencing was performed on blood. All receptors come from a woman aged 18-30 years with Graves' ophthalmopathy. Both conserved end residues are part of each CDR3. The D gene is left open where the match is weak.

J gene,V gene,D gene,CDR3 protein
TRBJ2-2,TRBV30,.,CAWSVSGSTGELFF
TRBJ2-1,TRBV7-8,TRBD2,CASSLDAAGGFSDEQFF
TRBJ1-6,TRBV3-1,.,CASSPPGHNNSPLHF
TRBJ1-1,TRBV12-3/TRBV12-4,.,CASSLGKGTEAFF
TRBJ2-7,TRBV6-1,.,CASTPGTYEQYF
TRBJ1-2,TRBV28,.,CASSWSPRGNYGYTF
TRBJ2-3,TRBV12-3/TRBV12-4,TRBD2,CASSYRTSGGPTDTQYF
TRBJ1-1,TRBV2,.,CASSESGGDTEAFF
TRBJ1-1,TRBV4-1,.,CASSQDRYTEAFF
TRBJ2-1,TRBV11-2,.,CASSLAGEQFF
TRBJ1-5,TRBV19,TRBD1,CASSNRTGIYSNQPQHF
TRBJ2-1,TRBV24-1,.,CATSDYTGFNEQFF
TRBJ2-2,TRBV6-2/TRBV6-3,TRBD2,CASTATSGSMLTGELFF
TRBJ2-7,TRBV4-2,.,CASSQDIPNSSDEQYF
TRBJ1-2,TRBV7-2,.,CASSLSTANYGYTF
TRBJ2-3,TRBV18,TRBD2,CASSPSGGGRDTQYF
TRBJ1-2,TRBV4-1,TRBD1,CASSYTRDRKNYGYTF
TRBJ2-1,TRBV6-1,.,CASTKGLGQFF
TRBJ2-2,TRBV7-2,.,CASSLDILGELFF
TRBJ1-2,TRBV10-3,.,CAISEDRVGYTF
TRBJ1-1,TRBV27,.,CASRPSRADGAFF
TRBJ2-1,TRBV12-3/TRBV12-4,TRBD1,CASLGTGGPLNEQFF
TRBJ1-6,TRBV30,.,CAWSGSSLHF
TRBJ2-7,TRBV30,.,CAWKFTVSTYEQYF